This TCR beta chain derives from a study of T cell changes during pregnancy in multiple sclerosis. The CDR3 has 14 residues. J gave up 12 bases and V 5 bases, and 13 bases lay outside the gene matches. Looked up from germline, CDR1 is SGHTA and CDR2 is FQGTGA. Profiling relied on immunoSEQ multiplex PCR, and the TCRdb table lists in-frame clones only, not all of them. The sample yields approximately 44,000 clones, roughly 90% seen once. The chain is built from TRBV7-3 and TRBJ2-1; 7 bases fit TRBD2. The sequences come from CD4+ T cells from peripheral blood mononuclear cells, collected in the third trimester of pregnancy. This receptor was obtained from a female donor with multiple sclerosis, enrolled in a pregnancy study. The CDR3 sequence: CASSQQGRGVGQFF. The DNA of the CDR3 is TGTGCCAGCAGCCAACAAGGACGGGGGGTGGGGCAGTTCTTC.